The present T cell receptor beta chain was sequenced within a study of T cell changes during pregnancy in multiple sclerosis. With V trimmed by 4 bases and J by 6 bases, 5 bases remained unmatched. Germline V CDR1 and CDR2: LNHDA, SQIVND (reference sequence). This CDR3 contains 13 residues. This clone appeared a single time. Generated by immunoSEQ multiplex PCR, the TCRdb table keeps only in-frame clones and is missing some. The sample contains roughly 99,000 clones, less than 95% of which appear only once. The source of this sequence is a female donor in good health, enrolled as a control in a pregnancy study. The V call is TRBV19, the J call TRBJ1-1; 7 positions match TRBD1. Sequenced here: peripheral blood, sampled in the third trimester of pregnancy. The CDR3 DNA is TGTGCCAGTAGTACGACAGGGTTGGCTGAAGCTTTCTTT. Protein product: CASSTTGLAEAFF.